The entry below gives a single T cell receptor beta chain sequence along with its context. Its specificity is not known. Each molecule of TCR cDNA was tagged with one unique molecular identifier. TCRdb redid the calling of the 5' RACE reads with MiXCR, one entry per CDR3 protein. The sample includes 75,000 to 85,000 distinct CDR3 sequences, around 21% of them seen just once. This specimen belongs to a study of spatial heterogeneity in lung cancer. For the study at large: The count of detected beta-chain sequences consistently exceeded that of alpha-chain sequences.

Indicated time point: sample taken at primary tumor resection. The study sequenced unsorted whole RNA from tumor, nontumor lung or frozen PBMC. There were roughly 78 donors, all of them untreated patients with early-stage non-small cell lung cancer. Germline CDR1 SGHRS, CDR2 YFSETQ. The CDR3 is made up of 13 amino acids. Trimming stripped 2 bases from V and 5 bases from J, with 10 bases between. Broader study findings: The study found ubiquitous expanded tumor TCRs in blood more at resection than follow-up.

The chain recombines TRBV5-1 with TRBJ1-1; D is uncertain. The sequence came from a male donor with early-stage non-small cell lung cancer. Specimen: PBMCs, collected at surgery. CDR3 coding DNA: TGCGCCAGCAGCTTAACGGGGAGAACTGAAGCTTTCTTT. This sequence encodes CASSLTGRTEAFF.